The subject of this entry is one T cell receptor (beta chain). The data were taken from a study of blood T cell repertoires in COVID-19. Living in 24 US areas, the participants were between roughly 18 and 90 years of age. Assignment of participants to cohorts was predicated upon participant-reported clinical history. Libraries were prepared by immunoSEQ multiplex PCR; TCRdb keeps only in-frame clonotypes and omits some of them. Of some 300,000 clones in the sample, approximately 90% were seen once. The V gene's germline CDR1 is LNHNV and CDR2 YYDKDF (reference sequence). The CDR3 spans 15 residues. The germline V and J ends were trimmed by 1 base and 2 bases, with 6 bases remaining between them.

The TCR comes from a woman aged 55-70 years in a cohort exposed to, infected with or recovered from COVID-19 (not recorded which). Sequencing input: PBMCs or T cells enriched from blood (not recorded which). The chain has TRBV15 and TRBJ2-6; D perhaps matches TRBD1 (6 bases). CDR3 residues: CATSRGQAGANVLTF. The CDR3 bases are TGTGCCACCAGCAGAGGACAGGCTGGGGCCAACGTCCTGACTTTC. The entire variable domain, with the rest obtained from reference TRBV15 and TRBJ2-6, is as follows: DAMVIQNPRYQVTQFGKPVTLSCSQTLNHNVMYWYQQKSSQAPKLLFHYYDKDFNNEADTPDNFQSRRPNTSFCFLDIRSPGLGDTAMYLCATSRGQAGANVLTFGAGSRLTVL.